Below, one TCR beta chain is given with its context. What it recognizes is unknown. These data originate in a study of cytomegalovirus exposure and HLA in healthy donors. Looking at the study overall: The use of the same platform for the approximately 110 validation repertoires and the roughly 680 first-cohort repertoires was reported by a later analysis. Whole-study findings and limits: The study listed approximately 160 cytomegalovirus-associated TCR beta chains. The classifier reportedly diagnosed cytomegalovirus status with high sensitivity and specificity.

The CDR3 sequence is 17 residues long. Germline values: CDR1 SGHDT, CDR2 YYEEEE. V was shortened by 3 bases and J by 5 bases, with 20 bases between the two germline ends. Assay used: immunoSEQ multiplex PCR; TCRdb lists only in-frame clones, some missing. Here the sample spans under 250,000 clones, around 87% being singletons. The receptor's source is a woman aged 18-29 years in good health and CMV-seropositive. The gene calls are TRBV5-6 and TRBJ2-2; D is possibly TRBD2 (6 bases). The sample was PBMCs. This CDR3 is CASSYGPWRGATGELFF. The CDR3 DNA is TGTGCCAGCAGCTATGGCCCTTGGCGGGGAGCGACCGGGGAGCTGTTTTTT.